This T cell receptor beta chain was obtained from a study of blood T cell repertoires in COVID-19. About the research overall: Acute and convalescent COVID-19 specimens originated in the United States, Italy and Spain. PBMCs, B-cell-depleted T cells, or T cells were the source of the cDNA or gDNA that made up the material.

Patients from Seattle were sampled longitudinally, starting during active infection. Sequencing used immunoSEQ multiplex PCR; TCRdb keeps in-frame clones, though not all of them. The sample records approximately 200,000 clones, 70% to 80% being singletons. This receptor was identified in a woman in her thirties or forties with COVID-19, enrolled during active disease. The sample was peripheral blood.

The CDR3 sequence is CAWSPGGSSKGTQYF. The CDR3 DNA follows: TGTGCCTGGAGCCCCGGGGGTAGTAGCAAGGGTACGCAGTATTTT. The gene calls are TRBV30 and TRBJ2-3, with TRBD2 as a possible D gene (6 bases). CDR3 length: 15 amino acids. V lost 3 bases, J lost 8 bases, and 21 bases lay in between. The germline CDR1 and CDR2 sequences are GTSNPN and SVGIG (reference sequence).